The 25 T cell receptor beta chains given below trace back to one sample, sequenced in a study of preoperative IRX-2 immunotherapy in early breast cancer. As for treatment: preoperative locoregional IRX-2 cytokine immunotherapy. Some clones are missing from TCRdb's copy, which holds only in-frame ones; the method was immunoSEQ multiplex PCR. The sample carries fewer than 25,000 clones, about 87% recorded once. The sequencing used tumor tissue, collected after IRX-2 immunotherapy. These receptors were obtained from a human donor with breast cancer.

This rearrangement joins TRBV2 to TRBJ2-3, with 7 positions matching TRBD2. The ends lost 7 bases at V and 1 base at J; junction bases unmatched: 5. Looked up from germline, CDR1 is SNHLY and CDR2 is FYNNEI. The CDR3 covers 14 residues. The CDR3 nucleotides read TGTGCCAGCATTAGGCTAGCGGGCACAGATACGCAGTATTTT. Translating it yields CASIRLAGTDTQYF.

Only a few counts were recorded for this clone. The chain is built from TRBV5-1 and TRBJ2-1; a weak D match, TRBD1 (5 bases). The CDR3 extends over 15 amino acids. Germline V gene sequence: CDR1 SGHRS, CDR2 YFSETQ. Trimming shortened V by 2 bases and J by 6 bases, and 15 bases separated the two germline ends. CDR3 in amino acids: CASSFGQGLGNEQFF. As DNA, the CDR3 is TGCGCCAGCAGCTTTGGCCAGGGCCTCGGCAATGAGCAGTTCTTC.

This clone was counted only a few times. The chain links TRBV20-1 to TRBJ1-3; D ambiguous. This CDR3 region has 11 residues. CDR1 is DFQATT and CDR2 is SNEGSKA in the germline V gene (reference sequence). The V gene lost 1 base and the J gene lost 4 bases, with 2 bases spanning the gap. CDR3 region: CSARAGNTIYF. The CDR3 coding sequence is TGCAGTGCTAGAGCGGGAAACACCATATATTTT.

V usage is TRBV4-1 and J usage is TRBJ2-1; D is uncertain. Germline CDR1 is MGHRA and CDR2 is YSYEKL. The CDR3 contains 15 residues. Trimming shortened V by 2 bases and J by 4 bases, and 12 bases separated the two germline ends. The CDR3 reads CASSQPTSRYNEQFF. The CDR3 DNA is TGCGCCAGCAGCCAACCAACCAGCAGGTACAATGAGCAGTTCTTC.

V and J are TRBV2 and TRBJ2-2; D assignment may be TRBD1 or TRBD2 (7 bases each). With 2 bases removed from V and 7 bases from J, the gap between germline ends came to 14 bases. Germline V gene data show CDR1 as SNHLY and CDR2 as FYNNEI. The CDR3 contains 15 residues. This CDR3 is CASSELAGGDGELFF. CDR3 in DNA: TGTGCCAGCAGTGAACTAGCAGGGGGGGACGGGGAGCTGTTTTTT.

V usage is TRBV6-5 and J usage is TRBJ1-3; 9 nucleotides match TRBD1. Trimming removed 0 bases from V and 3 bases from J; junction bases left unmatched: 3. The CDR3 is made up of 16 amino acids. Germline assignment: CDR1 MNHEY and CDR2 SVGAGI. CDR3 region: CASSYSGTGFGNTIYF. Written as DNA, the CDR3 is TGTGCCAGCAGTTACTCAGGGACAGGGTTTGGAAACACCATATATTTT.

The rearrangement links TRBV9 to TRBJ2-3; TRBD2 matches 8 bases. CDR1 SGDLS and CDR2 YYNGEE come from the germline V gene. This CDR3 is 20 amino acids long. Unmatched junction bases numbered 21, after V lost 4 bases and J lost 2 bases. The CDR3 DNA reads as TGTGCCAGCAGCCCTCGAGGGAGAAGGGCTAGCGGGTTCTCCACAGATACGCAGTATTTT. It translates to CASSPRGRRASGFSTDTQYF.

V and J are TRBV11-2 and TRBJ1-1; D call uncertain. The V gene lost 7 bases and the J gene lost 1 base, with 16 bases spanning the gap. Germline V gives CDR1 SGHAT, CDR2 FQNNGV. The CDR3 length is 15 residues. CDR3 nucleotide sequence: TGTGCCAGCACCCGACGAGTCGAACCGAACACTGAAGCTTTCTTT. This translates into CASTRRVEPNTEAFF.

This rearrangement joins TRBV18 to TRBJ1-2, with D unresolved. The V gene lost 0 bases and the J gene lost 6 bases, with 11 bases spanning the gap. The CDR3 is 14 residues long. From germline, CDR1 is KGHSH and CDR2 LQKENI. The CDR3 loop is CASSPPNELDGYTF. In nucleotides, the CDR3 is TGTGCCAGCTCACCACCGAACGAGTTGGATGGCTACACCTTC.

This rearrangement joins TRBV18 to TRBJ2-1; 9 nucleotides line up with TRBD1. The CDR3 has 18 amino acids. Germline V gives CDR1 KGHSH, CDR2 LQKENI. V trimming: 5 bases; J trimming: 8 bases; junction bases outside the gene matches: 19. The CDR3 nucleotides are TGTGCCAGCTCAGTATCGGGACAGGGAGCACGAAAGTCATATGAGCAGTTCTTC. Translation: CASSVSGQGARKSYEQFF.

The chain recombines TRBV5-4 with TRBJ1-6; D call uncertain. Germline V gene lookup returns CDR1 SGHNT and CDR2 YYREEE (reference sequence). The CDR3 consists of 14 residues. V was clipped by 4 bases and J by 8 bases, with 13 bases between them. CDR3 residues: CASSNRATDSPLHF. CDR3 DNA sequence: TGTGCCAGCAGCAACCGGGCCACTGATTCACCCCTCCACTTT.

Only a few counts were recorded for this clone. The chain combines TRBV28 with TRBJ2-7, with 7 positions matching TRBD1. CDR1 and CDR2 from the germline V gene are MDHEN and SYDVKM. Trimming at V came to 1 base and at J to 3 bases, leaving 3 bases not matched to a gene. The CDR3 has 14 amino acids. The DNA of the CDR3 is TGTGCCAGCAGTTTATCAGGGGGTGGCTACGAGCAGTACTTC. Translating gives CASSLSGGGYEQYF.

The CDR3 DNA follows: TGCGCCAGCAGCAGCGGGGGCCTTCGCACAGATACGCAGTATTTT. The encoded protein is CASSSGGLRTDTQYF. The chain combines TRBV10-2 with TRBJ2-3; 8 positions agree with TRBD2. CDR3 length: 15 amino acids. Germline values: CDR1 WSHSY, CDR2 SAAADI. V dropped 6 bases and J dropped 1; count of bases not matched to a gene: 6.

The chain links TRBV4-2 to TRBJ1-6, with D tentatively TRBD1 (5 bases). Germline CDR1 and CDR2: LGHNA and YNFKEQ. With 4 bases removed from V and 11 bases from J, the gap between germline ends came to 15 bases. The CDR3 loop spans 14 amino acids. The CDR3 nucleotides read TGTGCCAGCAGCCCGCGGGGGGGGGTACCACCCCTCCACTTT. This translates into CASSPRGGVPPLHF.

The chain is built from TRBV28 and TRBJ2-1; TRBD2 matches at 8 bases. V was pared by 6 bases and J by 4 bases, with 5 bases of the junction left unmatched. There are 14 residues in the CDR3. CDR1 is MDHEN and CDR2 is SYDVKM in the germline V gene. CDR3 sequence (DNA): TGTGCCAGCAGAAGCGGGGGCTTATACAATGAGCAGTTCTTC. Translation gives CASRSGGLYNEQFF. Filled out from reference TRBV28 and TRBJ2-1, the complete variable domain reads DVKVTQSSRYLVKRTGEKVFLECVQDMDHENMFWYRQDPGLGLRLIYFSYDVKMKEKGDIPEGYSVSREKKERFSLILESASTNQTSMYLCASRSGGLYNEQFFGPGTRLTVL.

The V call is TRBV28, the J call TRBJ2-2, with D perhaps matching TRBD2 (6 bases). This CDR3 region has 13 residues. Germline loops: CDR1 MDHEN, CDR2 SYDVKM. V lost 10 bases, J lost 2 bases, and 11 bases lay in between. The CDR3 nucleotides are TGTGCCACCTTGGAGGGAAACACCGGGGAGCTGTTTTTT. Protein product: CATLEGNTGELFF.

The gene calls are TRBV19 and TRBJ1-5, with D tentatively TRBD1 (5 bases). Trimming took 3 bases from V and 6 from J, leaving 18 bases between them. The CDR3 extends over 16 amino acids. Germline V gene data show CDR1 as LNHDA and CDR2 as SQIVND (reference sequence). DNA of the CDR3: TGTGCCAGTAGTATTGGGGCGCTTGGAAGTTTTCAGCCCCAGCATTTT. This gives the protein CASSIGALGSFQPQHF.

As regards this clone: The germline gene is not matched at one end of the junction; a read error may be the cause. The chain couples TRBV7-7 to TRBJ2-5; 7 positions agree with TRBD2. The CDR3 spans 13 residues. The germline V gene encodes CDR1 SSHAT and CDR2 FNYEAQ (reference sequence). The CDR3 DNA is TGTGCTAGCAGCCCGGGACTACAAGAGACCCAGTACTTC. This translates into CASSPGLQETQYF.

In nucleotides, the CDR3 is TGTGCCACCAGCAGAGATCACAGGGTAGAGACCCAGTACTTC. Residues: CATSRDHRVETQYF. This rearrangement joins TRBV15 to TRBJ2-5, with TRBD1 as a possible D gene (6 bases). The CDR3 loop spans 14 amino acids. Per germline, CDR1 LNHNV and CDR2 YYDKDF (reference sequence). V lost 0 bases, J lost 4 bases, and 9 bases lay in between.

CDR3 residues: CASYSAGGYTEAFF. CDR3 coding DNA: TGCGCCAGCTATAGCGCAGGCGGATACACTGAAGCTTTCTTT. The chain recombines TRBV10-2 with TRBJ1-1, with unresolved D. This CDR3 is built from 14 residues. CDR1 is WSHSY, CDR2 SAAADI, per germline. V lost 8 bases and J lost 3, with 16 bases in between.

This clone was seen a single time. The rearrangement uses TRBV11-2 and TRBJ2-3, with no clear D. This CDR3 is 14 amino acids long. Germline loops: CDR1 SGHAT, CDR2 FQNNGV. The ends were cut back, 3 bases at V and 2 bases at J, with 9 bases in the middle. CDR3 nucleotide sequence: TGTGCCAGCAGCTTGATGGCTTACACAGATACGCAGTATTTT. It codes for CASSLMAYTDTQYF. The complete variable domain, with remaining parts taken from reference TRBV11-2 and TRBJ2-3, reads EAGVAQSPRYKIIEKRQSVAFWCNPISGHATLYWYQQILGQGPKLLIQFQNNGVVDDSQLPKDRFSAERLKGVDSTLKIQPAKLEDSAVYLCASSLMAYTDTQYFGPGTRLTVL.

The chain couples TRBV2 to TRBJ1-3; D remains ambiguous. Per germline, CDR1 SNHLY and CDR2 FYNNEI. The CDR3 has 16 residues. V lost 4 bases and J 0 bases, leaving 13 bases between the germline ends. The CDR3 here is CASSVSRMSSGNTIYF. CDR3 coding DNA: TGTGCCAGCAGTGTTTCCCGAATGAGCTCTGGAAACACCATATATTTT.

V usage is TRBV5-5 and J usage is TRBJ2-5; tentative D call: TRBD1 (6 bases). V gave up 3 bases and J gave up 5 bases, with 14 bases separating them. Germline lookup yields CDR1 SGHKS and CDR2 YYEKEE (reference sequence). CDR3 size: 14 residues. CDR3 in amino acids: CASSSGHFSETQYF. Here the CDR3 DNA reads TGTGCCAGCAGCTCGGGACATTTCTCGGAGACCCAGTACTTC.

The chain joins TRBV7-2 to TRBJ1-2; D remains unclear. The ends were cut back, 1 base at V and 2 bases at J, with 8 bases in the middle. Germline-derived CDR1 and CDR2 are SGHTA and FQGNSA. CDR3 length equals 14 residues. The CDR3, as DNA: TGTGCCAGCAGCTTAGGAATGCGGAACTATGGCTACACCTTC. Translating gives CASSLGMRNYGYTF.

The gene calls are TRBV5-8 and TRBJ1-3; D is uncertain. This CDR3 contains 14 residues. V was pared by 3 bases and J by 6 bases, with 13 bases between. Germline CDR1 and CDR2: SGHTS and YDEGEE. The CDR3 loop is CASSSGGPQNTIYF. The CDR3 bases are TGTGCCAGCAGCTCGGGAGGGCCCCAAAACACCATATATTTT.